A single sample is the source of the 19 T cell receptor beta chains below, sequenced in a study of blood T cells in healthy people across ages. Sample-barcoded 5' priming and a J-beta primer mix drove a second PCR of about 6 to 12 cycles. Using its own MiXCR run on the 5' RACE reads, TCRdb lists one record per CDR3 protein. Here the sample spans 650,000 to 800,000 distinct CDR3 sequences, 52% being singletons. The sample consisted of blood. The receptors derive from a woman aged 80 or over in good health.

The chain is built from TRBV28 and TRBJ2-7; TRBD1 aligns across 9 bases. The J call may not be correct, given that the DNA end is closer to TRBJ2-4. CDR1 is MDHEN and CDR2 is SYDVKM in the germline V gene. The CDR3 extends over 14 amino acids. The CDR3 loop reads CASSENRGQNIQYF. The CDR3 region has the DNA TGTGCCAGCAGTGAAAACAGGGGGCAAAACATTCAGTACTTC.

To note about this clonotype: Since a much larger clone is just one base distant, this may be a read error. The chain carries TRBV6-5 and TRBJ2-2; unclear D gene. The CDR3 totals 15 residues. The germline CDR1 and CDR2 sequences are MNHEY and SVGAGI. With 11 bases removed from V and 0 bases from J, the gap between germline ends came to 16 bases. CDR3 DNA sequence: TGTGCCGGCACGCCGGGCGGCGCGAACACCGGGGAGCTGTTTTTT. It is translated as CAGTPGGANTGELFF.

This clonotype came up once. Given a much more abundant clone one base away, this may be a read error. The chain uses TRBV3-1 and TRBJ2-1, with D perhaps matching TRBD1 or TRBD2 (5 bases each). The germline gives CDR1 LGHDT, CDR2 YNNKEL (reference sequence). Deletions cut 8 bases from V and 4 bases from J, with 21 bases between. The CDR3 extends over 16 amino acids. Written as DNA, the CDR3 is TGTGCCAGCGGGGGATTTGCTAAGGACAATTACAATGAGCAGTTCTTC. This gives the protein CASGGFAKDNYNEQFF.

The V gene is TRBV5-5, the J gene TRBJ1-2, with TRBD1 matching over 8 bases. Trimming took 4 bases from V and 7 from J; bases not matched to a gene: 15. In germline, CDR1 is SGHKS, CDR2 YYEKEE (reference sequence). The CDR3 has 16 amino acids. CDR3 loop: CASSPGTGIMSGGYTF. The CDR3 DNA reads as TGTGCCAGCAGCCCAGGGACAGGAATTATGTCGGGTGGCTACACCTTC.

V and J are TRBV10-2 and TRBJ2-7; the D gene could be TRBD1 or TRBD2 (6 bases each). Per the germline V gene, CDR1 is WSHSY and CDR2 is SAAADI. The CDR3 contains 17 residues. Trimming cost V 6 bases and J 0 bases, with 21 bases left between them. In nucleotides, the CDR3 is TGCGCCAGCAGCGCAACCGCCCCGGGGGCGAGCTCCTACGAGCAGTACTTC. Residues: CASSATAPGASSYEQYF.

This clonotype was counted many times. The rearrangement uses TRBV5-1 and TRBJ1-2, with D perhaps TRBD1 (5 bases). The CDR3 is 16 residues long. V was pared by 0 bases and J by 0 bases, with 12 bases between. From germline, CDR1 is SGHRS and CDR2 YFSETQ. Here the CDR3 reads CASSLEGTRTNYGYTF. The DNA for the CDR3 is TGCGCCAGCAGCTTGGAAGGGACGAGGACTAACTATGGCTACACCTTC.

The J gene is TRBJ2-7, the V gene TRBV20-1; TRBD2 matches 12 bases. The germline V gene has CDR1 DFQATT and CDR2 SNEGSKA (reference sequence). V shed 0 bases and J 7 bases; nucleotides not matched to a gene: 7. The CDR3 has 15 amino acids. The CDR3 loop reads CSARDPQLAGGEQYF. The CDR3 DNA follows: TGCAGTGCTAGAGATCCGCAACTAGCGGGAGGTGAGCAGTACTTC.

The chain carries TRBV27 and TRBJ1-1; D is undetermined. From germline, CDR1 is MNHEY and CDR2 SMNVEV (reference sequence). The CDR3 extends over 15 amino acids. Trimming left V 4 bases short and J 1 base short, with 13 bases between. Here the CDR3 reads CASSSRWLGNTEAFF. In nucleotides, the CDR3 is TGTGCCAGCAGTTCCCGATGGCTGGGGAACACTGAAGCTTTCTTT.

The rearrangement uses TRBV28 and TRBJ2-7; 8 nucleotides agree with TRBD1. The CDR3 is 12 residues long. Germline CDR1 and CDR2: MDHEN and SYDVKM. J gave up 6 bases and V 7 bases, and 5 bases lay outside the gene matches. CDR3 DNA sequence: TGTGCCAGCACCCGGACAGGGATCGAGCAGTACTTC. Encoded protein: CASTRTGIEQYF.

The genes are TRBV7-8 and TRBJ1-6; tentatively, D is TRBD1 (6 bases). This CDR3 spans 14 amino acids. Trimming pared 1 base from V and 11 bases from J, leaving 12 bases between. Germline V CDR1 and CDR2: SGHVS, FQNEAQ. This chain's CDR3 is CASSLDEGVPPLHF. DNA of the CDR3: TGTGCCAGCAGCTTAGATGAGGGGGTGCCACCCCTCCACTTT. The variable domain in full, completed from reference TRBV7-8 and TRBJ1-6, reads GAGVSQSPRYKVAKRGQDVALRCDPISGHVSLFWYQQALGQGPEFLTYFQNEAQLDKSGLPSDRFFAERPEGSVSTLKIQRTQQEDSAVYLCASSLDEGVPPLHFGNGTRLTVT.

V gene TRBV20-1 combines with J gene TRBJ2-5; TRBD2 is a possible D gene (6 bases). This CDR3 contains 15 residues. Germline V lookup: CDR1 DFQATT, CDR2 SNEGSKA (reference sequence). Trimming shortened V by 5 bases and J by 1 base, and 17 bases separated the two germline ends. The DNA for the CDR3 is TGCAGTGCTTCCCATAGCGGAAATATCCAAGAGACCCAGTACTTC. This encodes CSASHSGNIQETQYF.

This chain links TRBV29-1 with TRBJ1-1; TRBD1 agrees at 8 bases. V lost 7 bases to trimming and J lost 0 bases; unmatched junction nucleotides: 7. The CDR3 totals 14 residues. CDR1 is SQVTM, CDR2 ANQGSEA, per germline. The CDR3 nucleotides read TGCAGCGCACATACGGGACAGGTGAACACTGAAGCTTTCTTT. This codes for CSAHTGQVNTEAFF.

The chain combines TRBV6-5 with TRBJ2-7; 8 nucleotides line up with TRBD1. This CDR3 comprises 19 residues. Germline CDR1 and CDR2: MNHEY and SVGAGI. V lost 4 bases, J lost 2 bases, and 19 bases stayed unmatched. CDR3 region: CASSSLSPSGGRATYEQYF. CDR3 DNA: TGTGCCAGCAGTTCCCTTTCTCCTTCAGGGGGCCGAGCGACCTACGAGCAGTACTTC.

In regard to this clonotype: Compared with germline, one end of the junction differs, possibly owing to a read error. The chain carries TRBV5-1 and TRBJ2-5, with unresolved D. Germline CDR1 SGHRS, CDR2 YFSETQ. The CDR3 spans 14 residues. CDR3 bases: TGCGCCAACAGCTTCAGAGCACGCCAAGAGACCCAGTACTTC. Protein sequence: CANSFRARQETQYF. Drawing the rest from reference TRBV5-1 and TRBJ2-5, the complete variable domain is KAGVTQTPRYLIKTRGQQVTLSCSPISGHRSVSWYQQTPGQGLQFLFEYFSETQRNKGNFPGRFSGRQFSNSRSEMNVSTLELGDSALYLCANSFRARQETQYFGPGTRLLVL.

Many counts were recorded for this clonotype. In DNA form, the CDR3 reads TGCAGTGCTAGAAACCCTACCCAAGGTTTGAATGAAAAACTGTTTTTT. Amino acids: CSARNPTQGLNEKLFF. The J gene is TRBJ1-4, the V gene TRBV20-1; D not resolved. The germline V gene encodes CDR1 DFQATT and CDR2 SNEGSKA (reference sequence). This CDR3 is 16 amino acids long. The germline V and J ends were trimmed by 2 bases and 5 bases, with 18 bases remaining between them.

This clonotype was counted ten times or more. The rearrangement links TRBV6-5 to TRBJ1-5, with D tentatively TRBD1 (6 bases). The CDR3 totals 14 residues. Trimming stripped 6 bases from V and 2 bases from J, with 11 bases between. The germline V gene has CDR1 MNHEY and CDR2 SVGAGI. The CDR3 DNA reads as TGTGCCAGCAGACAGGGCCCCGGCAATCAGCCCCAGCATTTT. It specifies CASRQGPGNQPQHF.

V and J are TRBV3-1 and TRBJ2-1, with 14 bases matching TRBD2. This CDR3 region has 16 residues. Germline assignment: CDR1 LGHDT and CDR2 YNNKEL (reference sequence). V shed 4 bases and J 6 bases; nucleotides not matched to a gene: 5. CDR3 sequence (DNA): TGTGCCAGCAGCCGACTAGCGGGGGGGATTAGCAATGAGCAGTTCTTC. Amino acid sequence: CASSRLAGGISNEQFF.

About this clonotype itself: One end of the junction is discordant with germline, which a read error may explain. This chain uses TRBV7-8 with TRBJ2-3; the match to TRBD2 covers 7 bases. There are 16 residues in the CDR3. CDR1 and CDR2 (germline): SGHVS, FQNEAQ. CDR3 coding DNA: TGTGCCGGCAGCTTACGGCTAGCGGTTAGCACAGATACGCAGTATTTT. Amino acid sequence: CAGSLRLAVSTDTQYF.

This clonotype was counted ten times or more. The chain combines TRBV5-1 with TRBJ2-1; TRBD1 matches at 8 bases. J was trimmed by 3 bases and V by 4 bases; bases with no gene match: 3. This CDR3 has 14 residues. Germline assignment: CDR1 SGHRS and CDR2 YFSETQ. The CDR3 spells CASSPRGLYNEQFF. As DNA, the CDR3 is TGCGCCAGCAGCCCCAGGGGGCTCTACAATGAGCAGTTCTTC.